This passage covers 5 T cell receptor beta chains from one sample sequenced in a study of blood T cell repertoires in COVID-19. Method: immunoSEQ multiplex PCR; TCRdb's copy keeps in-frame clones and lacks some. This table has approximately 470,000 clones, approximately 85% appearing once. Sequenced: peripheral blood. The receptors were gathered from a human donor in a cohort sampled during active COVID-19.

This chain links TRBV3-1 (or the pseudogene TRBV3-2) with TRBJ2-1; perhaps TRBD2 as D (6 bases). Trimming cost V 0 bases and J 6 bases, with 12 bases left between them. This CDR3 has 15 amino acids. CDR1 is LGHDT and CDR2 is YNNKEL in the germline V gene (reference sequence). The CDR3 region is CASSQDRLAINEQFF. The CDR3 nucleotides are TGTGCCAGCAGCCAAGATCGGCTAGCGATCAATGAGCAGTTCTTC.

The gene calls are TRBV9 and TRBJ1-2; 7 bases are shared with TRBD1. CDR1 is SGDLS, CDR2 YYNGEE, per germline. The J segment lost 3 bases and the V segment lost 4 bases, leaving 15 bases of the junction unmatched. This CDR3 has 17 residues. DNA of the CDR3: TGTGCCAGCAGCCCTCCCACAGGGGCCGCATGGGACTATGGCTACACCTTC. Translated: CASSPPTGAAWDYGYTF.

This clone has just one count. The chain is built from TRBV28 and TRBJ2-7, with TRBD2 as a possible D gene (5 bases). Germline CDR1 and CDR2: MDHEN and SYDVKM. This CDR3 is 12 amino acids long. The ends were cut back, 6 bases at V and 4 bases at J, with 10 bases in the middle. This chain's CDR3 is CASRSSGYEQYF. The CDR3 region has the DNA TGTGCCAGCAGGAGCTCGGGGTACGAGCAGTACTTC.

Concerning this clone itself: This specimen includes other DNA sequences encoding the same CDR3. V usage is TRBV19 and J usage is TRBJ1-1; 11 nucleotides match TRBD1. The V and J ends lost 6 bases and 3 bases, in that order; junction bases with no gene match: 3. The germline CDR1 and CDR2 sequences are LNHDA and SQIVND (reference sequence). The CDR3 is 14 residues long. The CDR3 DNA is TGTGCCAGTAGGAGGGACAGGGGGTACACTGAAGCTTTCTTT. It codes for CASRRDRGYTEAFF.

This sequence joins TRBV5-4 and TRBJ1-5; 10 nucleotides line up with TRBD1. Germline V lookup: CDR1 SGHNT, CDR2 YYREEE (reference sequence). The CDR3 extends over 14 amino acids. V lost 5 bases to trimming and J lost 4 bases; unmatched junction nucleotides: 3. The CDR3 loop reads CASRMGQGNQPQHF. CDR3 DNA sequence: TGTGCCAGCAGAATGGGACAGGGGAATCAGCCCCAGCATTTT.